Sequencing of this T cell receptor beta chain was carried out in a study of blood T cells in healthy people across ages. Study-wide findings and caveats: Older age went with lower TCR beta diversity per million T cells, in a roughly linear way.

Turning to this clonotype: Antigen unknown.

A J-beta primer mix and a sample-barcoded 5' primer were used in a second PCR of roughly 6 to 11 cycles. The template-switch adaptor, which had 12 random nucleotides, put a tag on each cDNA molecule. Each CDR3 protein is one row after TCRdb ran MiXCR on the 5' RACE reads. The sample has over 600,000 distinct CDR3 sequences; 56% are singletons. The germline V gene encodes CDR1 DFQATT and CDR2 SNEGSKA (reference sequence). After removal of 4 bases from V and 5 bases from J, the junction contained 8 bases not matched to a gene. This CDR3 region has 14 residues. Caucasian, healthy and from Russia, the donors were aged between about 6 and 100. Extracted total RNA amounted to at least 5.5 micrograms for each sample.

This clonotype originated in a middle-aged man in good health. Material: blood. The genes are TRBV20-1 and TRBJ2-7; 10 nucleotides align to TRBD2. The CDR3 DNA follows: TGCAGTGCTATACAATTAGCGGGAGGCAACGAGCAGTACTTC. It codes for CSAIQLAGGNEQYF.